This entry lists 29 T cell receptor beta chains sequenced from one sample in a study of vaccination and CD4 T cells after COVID-19. Treatment given: approximately 9-day PBMC culture with coronavirus spike peptide pools or control peptides (ViraFEST assay). An Oncomine TCR Beta short-read assay was used to sequence the DNA from cultured CD4+ T cells. TCRdb reprocessed the PCR reads with MiXCR, giving one entry per CDR3 protein. The top ten clones hold 15% to 20% of a sample with roughly 20,000 distinct CDR3 sequences, around 80% of them seen once. Their specific antigens are unknown. Material: CD4+ T cells from blood, cultured in vitro, obtained after SARS-CoV-2 vaccination. The receptor source for this set is a human donor who received a COVID-19 vaccine.

V is TRBV21-1 and J is TRBJ1-3. TRBV21-1 is a listed pseudogene. The CDR3 is 16 residues long. The CDR3 reads CASSKGVGLSGNTIYF. CDR3 DNA sequence: TGTGCCAGCAGCAAAGGGGTAGGACTCTCTGGAAACACCATATATTTT.

The CDR3: CASSQGEDSPLHF. The CDR3 DNA follows: TGTGCCAGCAGTCAGGGGGAAGACTCACCCCTCCACTTT. The V gene is TRBV12-3 or TRBV12-4, the J gene TRBJ1-6; the match to TRBD1 covers 7 bases. The CDR3 loop spans 13 amino acids. V shed 5 bases, J shed 10 bases, and the junction held 5 bases outside the gene matches.

This clonotype was seen a handful of times. The chain joins TRBV5-1 to TRBJ1-1; possibly TRBD1 for D (5 bases). Germline V gene sequence: CDR1 SGHRS, CDR2 YFSETQ. V shed 0 bases and J shed 2 bases, with 14 bases lying between them. The CDR3 is 16 residues long. CDR3 sequence: CASSLGPTRGNTEAFF. CDR3 coding DNA: TGCGCCAGCAGCTTGGGACCGACAAGGGGAAACACTGAAGCTTTCTTT.

The chain recombines TRBV6-1 with TRBJ1-2; the D gene is possibly TRBD1 (5 bases). Germline V gives CDR1 MNHNS, CDR2 SASEGT. CDR3 size: 14 residues. Deletions cut 6 bases from V and 2 bases from J, with 13 bases between. The CDR3 is CASRSRGKNYGYTF. The CDR3 DNA follows: TGTGCCAGCAGGTCCCGGGGGAAGAACTATGGCTACACCTTC.

The rearrangement uses TRBV14 and TRBJ1-2, with 10 bases fitting TRBD1. This CDR3 has 16 amino acids. V was clipped by 1 base and J by 0 bases; unmatched bases: 2. Germline V lookup: CDR1 SGHDN, CDR2 FVKESK. The CDR3 region has the DNA TGTGCCAGCAGCCAAGCGACAGGGGGCTCTAACTATGGCTACACCTTC. It encodes CASSQATGGSNYGYTF. Together with reference TRBV14 and TRBJ1-2, the CDR3 gives the full variable domain: EAGVTQFPSHSVIEKGQTVTLRCDPISGHDNLYWYRRVMGKEIKFLLHFVKESKQDESGMPNNRFLAERTGGTYSTLKVQPAELEDSGVYFCASSQATGGSNYGYTFGSGTRLTVV.

The chain is built from TRBV2 and TRBJ2-2; 7 bases are a match to TRBD2. CDR1 is SNHLY, CDR2 FYNNEI, per germline. The CDR3 consists of 17 residues. V lost 5 bases and J lost 4; bases outside the gene matches: 13. The CDR3 spells CASSNDVRDYSTGELFF. CDR3 DNA sequence: TGTGCCAGCAGTAATGATGTCCGGGACTACTCCACCGGGGAGCTGTTTTTT.

This chain connects TRBV12-3 or TRBV12-4 to TRBJ1-2, with D possibly being TRBD1 (5 bases). The length of the CDR3 is 14 residues. V lost 5 bases to trimming and J lost 4 bases, with 14 bases between them. CDR3 sequence (DNA): TGTGCCAGCAGTATCGGGACCCAATCCTATGGCTACACCTTC. As protein: CASSIGTQSYGYTF.

J is TRBJ1-1 and V is TRBV21-1; the table assigns TRBD1, which was not confirmed against the DNA. TRBV21-1 is flagged as a pseudogene. This CDR3 is built from 16 residues. CDR3 amino acids: CASSCRDREGNTEAFF. CDR3 DNA sequence: TGTGCCAGCAGCTGCCGGGACAGGGAGGGTAACACTGAAGCTTTCTTT.

The chain links TRBV19 to TRBJ1-3; TRBD1 is a possible D gene (6 bases). CDR1 is LNHDA, CDR2 SQIVND, per germline (reference sequence). CDR3 length: 13 amino acids. Trimming left V 11 bases short and J 4 bases short, with 15 bases between. For the CDR3, the DNA is TGTGCCGTCCGGGGGGCTGGAGGAAACACCATATATTTT. Amino acids: CAVRGAGGNTIYF.

The chain joins TRBV20-1 to TRBJ1-2, with 8 bases aligning to TRBD1. The CDR3 contains 11 residues. V dropped 5 bases and J dropped 8; count of bases not matched to a gene: 4. CDR1 and CDR2 (germline): DFQATT, SNEGSKA (reference sequence). The CDR3: CSARTGNGYTF. The CDR3 nucleotides read TGCAGTGCTCGGACAGGGAACGGCTACACCTTC.

The count of this clonotype is one. V and J are TRBV18 and TRBJ2-7, with TRBD1 identical over 8 bases. From germline, CDR1 is KGHSH and CDR2 LQKENI. The CDR3 is made up of 14 amino acids. With V trimmed by 5 bases and J by 2 bases, 5 bases remained unmatched. In nucleotides, the CDR3 is TGTGCCAGCTCAAGACAGGGGACCCCCTACGAGCAGTACTTC. Translating gives CASSRQGTPYEQYF. The full variable domain, in which reference TRBV18 and TRBJ2-7 provide the parts outside the CDR3, is NAGVMQNPRHLVRRRGQEARLRCSPMKGHSHVYWYRQLPEEGLKFMVYLQKENIIDESGMPKERFSAEFPKEGPSILRIQQVVRGDSAAYFCASSRQGTPYEQYFGPGTRLTVT.

This clonotype was recorded once. The rearrangement links TRBV5-4 to TRBJ2-5; D not certain. This CDR3 spans 14 amino acids. Germline values: CDR1 SGHNT, CDR2 YYREEE (reference sequence). The ends were cut back, 7 bases at V and 6 bases at J, with 19 bases in the middle. Here the CDR3 reads CASDPDPDRQTQYF. DNA for the CDR3: TGTGCCAGCGATCCGGACCCGGATCGTCAGACCCAGTACTTC. Looking up the rest from reference TRBV5-4 and TRBJ2-5 gives the full variable domain: ETGVTQSPTHLIKTRGQQVTLRCSSQSGHNTVSWYQQALGQGPQFIFQYYREEENGRGNFPPRFSGLQFPNYSSELNVNALELDDSALYLCASDPDPDRQTQYFGPGTRLLVL.

The CDR3 region has the DNA TGCAGTGCAGGAGGCGGGACTAGCCCCAGCACAGATACGCAGTATTTT. Its translation is CSAGGGTSPSTDTQYF. The chain recombines TRBV20-1 with TRBJ2-3, with 9 positions matching TRBD2. Germline V gene data show CDR1 as DFQATT and CDR2 as SNEGSKA (reference sequence). The CDR3 has 16 amino acids. Trimming removed 6 bases from V and 0 bases from J; junction bases left unmatched: 10.

The chain carries TRBV5-1 and TRBJ1-1; D might be TRBD1 (5 bases). There are 15 residues in the CDR3. From germline, CDR1 is SGHRS and CDR2 YFSETQ. With 0 bases removed from V and 3 bases from J, the gap between germline ends came to 12 bases. CDR3 region: CASSLARVGDTEAFF. The CDR3 coding sequence is TGCGCCAGCAGCTTGGCAAGGGTGGGGGACACTGAAGCTTTCTTT. The whole variable domain, remainder taken from reference TRBV5-1 and TRBJ1-1, is KAGVTQTPRYLIKTRGQQVTLSCSPISGHRSVSWYQQTPGQGLQFLFEYFSETQRNKGNFPGRFSGRQFSNSRSEMNVSTLELGDSALYLCASSLARVGDTEAFFGQGTRLTVV.

This clonotype was detected a few times. V gene TRBV25-1 combines with J gene TRBJ2-7; TRBD1 agrees at 8 bases. Germline trimming cut 7 bases from V and 3 bases from J; bases unmatched to any gene: 11. Germline V CDR1 and CDR2: MGHDK, SYGVNS. This CDR3 has 15 amino acids. The chain's CDR3 is CASNIRTGRYYEQYF. The CDR3 DNA is TGTGCCAGCAATATCAGGACAGGGCGCTACTACGAGCAGTACTTC.

The chain recombines TRBV12-5 with TRBJ1-2; maybe TRBD1 (6 bases). The germline V gene has CDR1 LGHNT and CDR2 FRNRAP. Trimming shortened V by 2 bases and J by 9 bases, and 16 bases separated the two germline ends. The CDR3 length is 14 residues. CDR3 sequence reads: CASGLSQGRDRYTF. For the CDR3, the DNA is TGTGCTAGTGGTTTGAGTCAGGGGAGGGATCGCTACACCTTC.

This chain links TRBV10-3 with TRBJ1-1; a weak D match, TRBD1 (6 bases). The CDR3 runs 14 residues. CDR1 and CDR2 from the germline V gene are ENHRY and SYGVKD. The V end lost 8 bases, the J end lost 1 base, and 14 bases lay between the germline ends. As DNA, the CDR3 is TGTGCCATCGGTACAGGGCAAGGGAACACTGAAGCTTTCTTT. It translates to CAIGTGQGNTEAFF.

The rearrangement joins TRBV7-9 to TRBJ1-2, with 9 bases aligning to TRBD1. In germline, CDR1 is SEHNR, CDR2 FQNEAQ (reference sequence). The CDR3 length is 14 residues. V was clipped by 3 bases and J by 4 bases; unmatched bases: 3. The CDR3 bases are TGTGCCAGCAGCTTGGCGGACAGGGGCTATGGCTACACCTTC. Residues: CASSLADRGYGYTF.

The rearrangement links TRBV20-1 to TRBJ2-2; D gene ambiguous. CDR1 DFQATT and CDR2 SNEGSKA come from the germline V gene (reference sequence). V was clipped by 3 bases and J by 3 bases, with 8 bases between them. This CDR3 is 13 amino acids long. CDR3 sequence (DNA): TGCAGTGCTAGGCGTGGTCACACCGGGGAGCTGTTTTTT. It codes for CSARRGHTGELFF.

This clonotype was seen a single time. The gene calls are TRBV30 and TRBJ1-4, with unresolved D. Trimming removed 2 bases at V and 8 bases at J, with 9 bases between. Germline-derived CDR1 and CDR2 are GTSNPN and SVGIG (reference sequence). This CDR3 contains 12 residues. The CDR3: CAWSRGLEKLFF. The CDR3 DNA sequence: TGTGCCTGGAGTCGGGGTTTGGAAAAACTGTTTTTT.

This clonotype was counted a few times. V is TRBV12-3 or TRBV12-4 and J is TRBJ2-2; D is unclear. The CDR3 is 13 amino acids. Trimming left V 6 bases short and J 4 bases short, with 9 bases between. CDR3 amino acids: CASRAGRTGELFF. CDR3 nucleotides: TGTGCCAGCAGAGCCGGGCGCACCGGGGAGCTGTTTTTT.

This clonotype has a single count. CDR3 coding DNA: TGCAGTGCTAGAGATCAGGGATCGAATTTGGGGCAGTACTTC. It translates to CSARDQGSNLGQYF. The chain couples TRBV20-1 to TRBJ2-7; TRBD1 might be the D (5 bases). The CDR3 totals 14 residues. Deletions cut 0 bases from V and 9 bases from J, with 18 bases between. Germline V CDR1 and CDR2: DFQATT, SNEGSKA (reference sequence).

This chain uses TRBV24-1 with TRBJ1-4; 7 bases align to TRBD1. After removal of 4 bases from V and 8 bases from J, the junction contained 9 bases not matched to a gene. The germline CDR1 and CDR2 sequences are KGHDR and SFDVKD. This CDR3 has 15 residues. The CDR3 DNA reads TGTGCCACCAGTGACAAAGGGGGCGGGCGGGAAAAACTGTTTTTT. Amino acid sequence: CATSDKGGGREKLFF.

CDR3: CATTTGTGVLHTEAFF. The CDR3 nucleotides read TGTGCCACCACCACCGGGACAGGGGTCCTACACACTGAAGCTTTCTTT. The rearrangement joins TRBV24-1 to TRBJ1-1; 10 positions match TRBD1. The CDR3 sequence is 16 residues long. Germline CDR1 is KGHDR and CDR2 is SFDVKD. The V gene end was trimmed by 8 bases and the J gene end by 3 bases; junction bases not matched to a gene: 11.

CDR3 DNA: TGCAGTGCTAGCGAGGGCCTCTATGGCTACACCTTC. Residues: CSASEGLYGYTF. The rearrangement uses TRBV20-1 and TRBJ1-2; no firm D call. This CDR3 spans 12 amino acids. V lost 3 bases and J 4 bases, leaving 9 bases between the germline ends. From germline, CDR1 is DFQATT and CDR2 SNEGSKA (reference sequence).

Of note for this clonotype: A much more abundant neighbour one base away suggests this may be a read error. The chain couples TRBV12-3 or TRBV12-4 to TRBJ2-7; 7 bases agree with TRBD2. The V gene end was trimmed by 8 bases and the J gene end by 2 bases; junction bases not matched to a gene: 18. The CDR3 covers 17 residues. The CDR3 DNA follows: TGTGCCAGCGGCCGTAATTGGGGGGGGGAAGGTCCCTACGAGCAGTACTTC. Its protein is CASGRNWGGEGPYEQYF.

The chain combines TRBV27 with TRBJ1-2, with a weak D call TRBD1 (6 bases). CDR3 length: 16 residues. Germline values: CDR1 MNHEY, CDR2 SMNVEV (reference sequence). V lost 3 bases and J lost 7, with 21 bases in between. CDR3 bases: TGTGCCAGCAGTTTGCGGAGGGGGACGGAGCAGTCTGGCTACACCTTC. It specifies CASSLRRGTEQSGYTF.

This chain links TRBV7-2 with TRBJ2-1, with a possible D match to TRBD2 (6 bases). The CDR3 is made up of 13 amino acids. Germline CDR1 and CDR2: SGHTA and FQGNSA. The V end was cut by 7 bases, the J end by 7 bases, with 14 bases between. The CDR3 reads CASTMSGRNEQFF. For the CDR3, the DNA is TGTGCCAGCACCATGTCAGGGAGGAATGAGCAGTTCTTC.

The genes are TRBV21-1 and TRBJ2-3; TRBD2 was called by the table and not checked on the DNA. TRBV21-1 has pseudogene status. The CDR3 length is 15 residues. The CDR3 DNA is TGTGCCAGCAGCAAGCGGGGGGGAGAAACAGATACGCAGTATTTT. Amino acids: CASSKRGGETDTQYF.